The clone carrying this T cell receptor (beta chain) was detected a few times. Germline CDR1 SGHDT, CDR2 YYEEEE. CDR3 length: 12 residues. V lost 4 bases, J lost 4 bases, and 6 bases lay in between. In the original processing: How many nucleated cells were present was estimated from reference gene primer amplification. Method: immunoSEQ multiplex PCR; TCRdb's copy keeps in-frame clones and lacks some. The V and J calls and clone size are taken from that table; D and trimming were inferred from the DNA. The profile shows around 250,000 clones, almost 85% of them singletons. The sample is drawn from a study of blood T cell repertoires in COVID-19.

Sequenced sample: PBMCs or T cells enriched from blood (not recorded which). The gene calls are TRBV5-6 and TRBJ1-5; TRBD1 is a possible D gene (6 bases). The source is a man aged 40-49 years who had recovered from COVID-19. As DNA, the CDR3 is TGTGCCAGCAGCGACAGGAATCAGCCCCAGCATTTT. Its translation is CASSDRNQPQHF.